Below are 5 T cell receptor beta chains sequenced from a single sample in a study of blood T cell repertoires in COVID-19. Sequencing was performed with immunoSEQ multiplex PCR; in TCRdb, only in-frame clones are kept and a portion is missing. Of around 50,000 clones in the sample, 75% to 90% are singletons; the top ten hold approximately 54%. Source material: peripheral blood. The receptors derive from a man aged 70-80 years with acute or convalescent COVID-19.

The chain has TRBV12-3 or TRBV12-4 and TRBJ1-1, with 7 bases fitting TRBD1. The CDR3 runs to 12 residues. V lost 8 bases to trimming and J lost 4 bases; unmatched junction nucleotides: 4. CDR3 region: CASGQVGTEAFF. In DNA form, the CDR3 reads TGTGCCAGCGGACAGGTGGGCACTGAAGCTTTCTTT.

This clone was seen a handful of times. The V call is TRBV28, the J call TRBJ2-5, with a possible D match to TRBD2 (6 bases). Germline V gene sequence: CDR1 MDHEN, CDR2 SYDVKM. V was shortened by 3 bases and J by 2 bases, with 13 bases between the two germline ends. The CDR3 is 15 residues long. The CDR3 here is CASSFVGSPQETQYF. Written as DNA, the CDR3 is TGTGCCAGCAGTTTTGTCGGGAGCCCGCAAGAGACCCAGTACTTC.

The rearrangement joins TRBV27 to TRBJ1-2; D remains ambiguous. This CDR3 region has 13 residues. The ends were cut back, 6 bases at V and 4 bases at J, with 12 bases in the middle. In germline, CDR1 is MNHEY, CDR2 SMNVEV (reference sequence). Here the CDR3 reads CASRLTAAYGYTF. The CDR3 DNA is TGTGCCAGCAGGCTTACAGCTGCCTATGGCTACACCTTC.

The rearrangement joins TRBV28 to TRBJ2-1; 9 bases are a match to TRBD2. With V trimmed by 7 bases and J by 8 bases, 12 bases remained unmatched. This CDR3 comprises 15 residues. The germline gives CDR1 MDHEN, CDR2 SYDVKM. CDR3 in DNA: TGTGCCAGCACCCTCCTAGCGGGCGGGGGGGATGAGCAGTTCTTC. It is translated as CASTLLAGGGDEQFF. The full variable domain, completed using reference TRBV28 and TRBJ2-1, is DVKVTQSSRYLVKRTGEKVFLECVQDMDHENMFWYRQDPGLGLRLIYFSYDVKMKEKGDIPEGYSVSREKKERFSLILESASTNQTSMYLCASTLLAGGGDEQFFGPGTRLTVL.

The chain uses TRBV7-2 and TRBJ2-5; the match to TRBD2 covers 13 bases. The CDR3 spans 15 residues. CDR1 is SGHTA, CDR2 FQGNSA, per germline. After removal of 2 bases from V and 4 bases from J, the junction contained 1 base not matched to a gene. The chain's CDR3 is CASSLTSGGAETQYF. The CDR3 region has the DNA TGTGCCAGCAGCTTAACTAGCGGGGGGGCAGAGACCCAGTACTTC.